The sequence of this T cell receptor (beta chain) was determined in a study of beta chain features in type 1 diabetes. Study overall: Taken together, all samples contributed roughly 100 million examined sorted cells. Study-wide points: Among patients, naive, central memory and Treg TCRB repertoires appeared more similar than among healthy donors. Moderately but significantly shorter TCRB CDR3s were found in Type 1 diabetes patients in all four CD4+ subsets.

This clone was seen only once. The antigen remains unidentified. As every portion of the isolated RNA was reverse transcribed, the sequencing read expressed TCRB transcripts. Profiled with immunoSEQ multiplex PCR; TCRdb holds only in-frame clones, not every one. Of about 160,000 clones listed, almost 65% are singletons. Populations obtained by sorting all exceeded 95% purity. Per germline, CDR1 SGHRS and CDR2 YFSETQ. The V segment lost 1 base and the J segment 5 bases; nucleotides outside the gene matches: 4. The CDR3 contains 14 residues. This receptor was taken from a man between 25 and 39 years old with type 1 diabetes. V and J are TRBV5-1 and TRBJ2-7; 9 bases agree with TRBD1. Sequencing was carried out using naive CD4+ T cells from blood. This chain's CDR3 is CASSLPGQGNEQYF. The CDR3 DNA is TGCGCCAGCAGCTTGCCGGGACAGGGCAACGAGCAGTACTTC.